This T cell receptor beta chain was retrieved from a study of blood T cells in healthy people across ages. A sample-barcoded 5' primer and a J-beta primer mix were used in a second PCR of roughly 6 to 12 cycles. Each CDR3 protein is one row after TCRdb ran MiXCR on the 5' RACE reads. The table lists fewer than 600,000 distinct CDR3 sequences, around a quarter of them singletons. Trimming shortened V by 4 bases and J by 5 bases, and 11 bases separated the two germline ends. Germline lookup yields CDR1 MGHRA and CDR2 YSYEKL. The CDR3 loop spans 13 amino acids. Extraction yielded at least 6 micrograms of total RNA per sample. With respect to this clonotype: The antigen remains undetermined.

Study-wide results and limits: Aged donors had fewer naive CD4+ cells and lower diversity than long-lived donors.

This same sample was also part of a study on T cells of mothers and their children. That paper notes: During the second PCR, the M1S primer introduced sample barcodes along with 2-4 random nucleotides. Several million TCR beta reads per child versus over 9 million per mother.

Material for sequencing was blood. The V call is TRBV4-1, the J call TRBJ2-5; D not resolved. The TCR was taken from a boy aged 2-9 years in good health. The chain's CDR3 is CASSPLVWETQYF. The CDR3 DNA is TGCGCCAGCAGCCCATTGGTCTGGGAGACCCAGTACTTC.